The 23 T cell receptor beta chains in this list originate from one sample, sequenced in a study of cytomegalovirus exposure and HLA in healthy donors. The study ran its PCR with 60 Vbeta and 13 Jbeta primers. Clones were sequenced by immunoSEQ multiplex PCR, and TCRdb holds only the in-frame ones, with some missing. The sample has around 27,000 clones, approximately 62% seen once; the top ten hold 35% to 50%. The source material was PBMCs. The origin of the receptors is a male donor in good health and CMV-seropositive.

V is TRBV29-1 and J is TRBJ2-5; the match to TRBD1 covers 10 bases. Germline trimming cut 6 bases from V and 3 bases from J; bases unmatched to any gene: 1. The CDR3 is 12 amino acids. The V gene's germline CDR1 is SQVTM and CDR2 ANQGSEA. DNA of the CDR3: TGCAGCGTGGACAGGGGGAAAGAGACCCAGTACTTC. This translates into CSVDRGKETQYF. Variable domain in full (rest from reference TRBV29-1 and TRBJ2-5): SAVISQKPSRDICQRGTSLTIQCQVDSQVTMMFWYRQQPGQSLTLIATANQGSEATYESGFVIDKFPISRPNLTFSTLTVSNMSPEDSSIYLCSVDRGKETQYFGPGTRLLVL.

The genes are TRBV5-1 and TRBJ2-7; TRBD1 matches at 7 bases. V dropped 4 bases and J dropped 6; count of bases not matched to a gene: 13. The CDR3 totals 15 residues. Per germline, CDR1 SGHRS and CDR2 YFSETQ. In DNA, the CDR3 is TGCGCCAGCAGCATCGACATCAGGGGGAATGGCGAGCAGTACTTC. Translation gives CASSIDIRGNGEQYF.

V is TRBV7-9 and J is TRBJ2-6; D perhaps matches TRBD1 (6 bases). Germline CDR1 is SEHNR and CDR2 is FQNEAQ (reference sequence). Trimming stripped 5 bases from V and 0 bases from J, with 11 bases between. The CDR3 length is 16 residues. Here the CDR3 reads CASSLRQDSGANVLTF. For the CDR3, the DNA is TGTGCCAGCAGCCTACGACAGGACTCTGGGGCCAACGTCCTGACTTTC.

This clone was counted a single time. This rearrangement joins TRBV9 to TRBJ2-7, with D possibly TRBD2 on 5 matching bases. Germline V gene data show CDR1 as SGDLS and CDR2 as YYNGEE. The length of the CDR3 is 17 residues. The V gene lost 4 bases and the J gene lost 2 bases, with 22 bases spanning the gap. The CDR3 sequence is CASSSTEGFLAAYEQYF. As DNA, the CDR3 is TGTGCCAGCAGCTCGACCGAAGGGTTCCTAGCCGCCTACGAGCAGTACTTC.

The CDR3 nucleotides read TGTGCCAGCAGTTACGGACAAGTTAACACTGAAGCTTTCTTT. Its translation: CASSYGQVNTEAFF. The chain carries TRBV6-5 and TRBJ1-1, with a tentative D call TRBD1 (5 bases). The CDR3 runs 14 residues. V lost 2 bases and J lost 2, with 9 bases in between. CDR1 MNHEY and CDR2 SVGAGI come from the germline V gene.

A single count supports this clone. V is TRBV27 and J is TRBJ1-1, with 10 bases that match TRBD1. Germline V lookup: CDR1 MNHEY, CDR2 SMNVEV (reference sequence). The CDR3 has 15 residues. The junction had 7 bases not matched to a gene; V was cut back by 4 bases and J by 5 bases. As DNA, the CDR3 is TGTGCCAGCAGTTCTTCCCGGACAGGGGGAACTGAAGCTTTCTTT. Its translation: CASSSSRTGGTEAFF.

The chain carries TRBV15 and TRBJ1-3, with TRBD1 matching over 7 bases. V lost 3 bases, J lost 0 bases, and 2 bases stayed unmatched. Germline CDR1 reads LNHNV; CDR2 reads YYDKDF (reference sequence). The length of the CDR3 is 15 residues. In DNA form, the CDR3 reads TGTGCCACCAGCAGGGGACAGAGCTCTGGAAACACCATATATTTT. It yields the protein CATSRGQSSGNTIYF.

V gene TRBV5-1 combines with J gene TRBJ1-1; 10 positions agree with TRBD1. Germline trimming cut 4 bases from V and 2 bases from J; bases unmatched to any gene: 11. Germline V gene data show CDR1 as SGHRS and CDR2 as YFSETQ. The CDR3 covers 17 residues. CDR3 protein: CASSAPGQGKTNTEAFF. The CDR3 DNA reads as TGCGCCAGCAGCGCCCCGGGACAGGGGAAGACAAACACTGAAGCTTTCTTT.

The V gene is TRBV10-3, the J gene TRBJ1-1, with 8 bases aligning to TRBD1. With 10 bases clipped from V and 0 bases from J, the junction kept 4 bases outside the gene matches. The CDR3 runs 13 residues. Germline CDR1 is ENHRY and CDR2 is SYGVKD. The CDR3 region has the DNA TGTGCCAACAGGACAGGGATGAACACTGAAGCTTTCTTT. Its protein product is CANRTGMNTEAFF.

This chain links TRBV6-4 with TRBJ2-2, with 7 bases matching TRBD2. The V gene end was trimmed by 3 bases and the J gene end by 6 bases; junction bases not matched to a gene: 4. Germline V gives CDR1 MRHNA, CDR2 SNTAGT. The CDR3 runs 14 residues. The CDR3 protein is CASSDAGDAGELFF. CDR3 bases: TGTGCCAGCAGTGATGCGGGAGACGCCGGGGAGCTGTTTTTT.

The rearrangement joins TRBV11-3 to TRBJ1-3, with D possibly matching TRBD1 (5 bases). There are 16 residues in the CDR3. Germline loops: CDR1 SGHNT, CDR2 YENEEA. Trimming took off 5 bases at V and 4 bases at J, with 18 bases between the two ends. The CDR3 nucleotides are TGTGCCAGCAGCATTCTTCAGGGACTGGCGGGAAACACCATATATTTT. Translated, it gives CASSILQGLAGNTIYF. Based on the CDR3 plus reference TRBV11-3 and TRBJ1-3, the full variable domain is EAGVVQSPRYKIIEKKQPVAFWCNPISGHNTLYWYLQNLGQGPELLIRYENEEAVDDSQLPKDRFSAERLKGVDSTLKIQPAELGDSAVYLCASSILQGLAGNTIYFGEGSWLTVV.

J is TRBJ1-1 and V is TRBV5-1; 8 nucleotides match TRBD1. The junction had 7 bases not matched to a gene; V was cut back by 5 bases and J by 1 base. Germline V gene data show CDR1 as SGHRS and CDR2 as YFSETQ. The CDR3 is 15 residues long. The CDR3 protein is CASSRTGWENTEAFF. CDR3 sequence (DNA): TGCGCCAGCAGTCGGACAGGGTGGGAGAACACTGAAGCTTTCTTT.

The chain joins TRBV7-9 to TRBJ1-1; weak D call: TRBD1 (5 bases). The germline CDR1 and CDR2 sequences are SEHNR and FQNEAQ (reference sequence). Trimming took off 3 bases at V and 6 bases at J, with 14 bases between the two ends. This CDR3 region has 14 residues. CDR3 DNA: TGTGCCAGCAGCTTGAGCCAGGGTTTTGCTGAAGCTTTCTTT. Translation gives CASSLSQGFAEAFF. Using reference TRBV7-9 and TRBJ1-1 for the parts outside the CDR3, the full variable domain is DTGVSQNPRHKITKRGQNVTFRCDPISEHNRLYWYRQTLGQGPEFLTYFQNEAQLEKSRLLSDRFSAERPKGSFSTLEIQRTEQGDSAMYLCASSLSQGFAEAFFGQGTRLTVV.

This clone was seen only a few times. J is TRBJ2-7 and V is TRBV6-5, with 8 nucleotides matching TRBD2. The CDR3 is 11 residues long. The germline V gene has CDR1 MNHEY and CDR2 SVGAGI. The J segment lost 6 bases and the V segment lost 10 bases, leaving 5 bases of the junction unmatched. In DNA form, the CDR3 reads TGTGCCACCCGGGGGGGGAGCGAGCAGTACTTC. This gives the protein CATRGGSEQYF.

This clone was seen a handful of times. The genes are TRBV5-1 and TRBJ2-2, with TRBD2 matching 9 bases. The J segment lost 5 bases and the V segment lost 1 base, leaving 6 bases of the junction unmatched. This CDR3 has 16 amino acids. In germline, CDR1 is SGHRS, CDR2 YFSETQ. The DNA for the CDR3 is TGCGCCAGCAGCTTGTTTAGCGGGAGTAAGACCGGGGAGCTGTTTTTT. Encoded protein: CASSLFSGSKTGELFF.

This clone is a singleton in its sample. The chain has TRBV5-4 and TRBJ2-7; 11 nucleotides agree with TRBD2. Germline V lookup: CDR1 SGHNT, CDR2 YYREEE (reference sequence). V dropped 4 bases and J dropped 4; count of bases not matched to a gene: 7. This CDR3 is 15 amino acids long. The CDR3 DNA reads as TGTGCCAGCAGCACTGGTTTAGCGGGAGGGTACGAGCAGTACTTC. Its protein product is CASSTGLAGGYEQYF. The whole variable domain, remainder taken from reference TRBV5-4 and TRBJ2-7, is ETGVTQSPTHLIKTRGQQVTLRCSSQSGHNTVSWYQQALGQGPQFIFQYYREEENGRGNFPPRFSGLQFPNYSSELNVNALELDDSALYLCASSTGLAGGYEQYFGPGTRLTVT.

For the CDR3, the DNA is TGTGCCAGCAGTTTCTCGGTAGTTTCATACGGCTACACCTTC. Its protein is CASSFSVVSYGYTF. V is TRBV6-6 and J is TRBJ1-2, with D unclear. The CDR3 runs to 14 residues. Trimming cost V 4 bases and J 8 bases, with 17 bases left between them. Germline V gene lookup returns CDR1 MNHNY and CDR2 SVGAGI (reference sequence).

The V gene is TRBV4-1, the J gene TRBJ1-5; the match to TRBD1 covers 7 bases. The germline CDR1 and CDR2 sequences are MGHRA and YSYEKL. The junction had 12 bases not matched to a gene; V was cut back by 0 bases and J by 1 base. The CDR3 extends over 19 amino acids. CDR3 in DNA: TGCGCCAGCAGCCAAGAGAGCTTAAGGGGGCGCATAAGCAATCAGCCCCAGCATTTT. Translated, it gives CASSQESLRGRISNQPQHF.

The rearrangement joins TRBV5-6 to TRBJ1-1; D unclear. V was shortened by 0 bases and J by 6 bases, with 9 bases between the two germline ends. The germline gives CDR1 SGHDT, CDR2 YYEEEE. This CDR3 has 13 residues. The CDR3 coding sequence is TGTGCCAGCAGCTTGGTGCGGCGTCCTGAAGCTTTCTTT. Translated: CASSLVRRPEAFF. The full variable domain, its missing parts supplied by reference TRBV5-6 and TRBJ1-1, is DAGVTQSPTHLIKTRGQQVTLRCSPKSGHDTVSWYQQALGQGPQFIFQYYEEEERQRGNFPDRFSGHQFPNYSSELNVNALLLGDSALYLCASSLVRRPEAFFGQGTRLTVV.

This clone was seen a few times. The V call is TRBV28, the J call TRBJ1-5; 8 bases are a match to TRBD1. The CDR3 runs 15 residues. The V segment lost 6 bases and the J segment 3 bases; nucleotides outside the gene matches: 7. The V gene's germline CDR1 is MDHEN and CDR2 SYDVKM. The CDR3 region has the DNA TGTGCCAGCAGACCTGCGGACAGGGACAATCAGCCCCAGCATTTT. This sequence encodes CASRPADRDNQPQHF. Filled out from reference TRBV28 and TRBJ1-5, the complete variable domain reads DVKVTQSSRYLVKRTGEKVFLECVQDMDHENMFWYRQDPGLGLRLIYFSYDVKMKEKGDIPEGYSVSREKKERFSLILESASTNQTSMYLCASRPADRDNQPQHFGDGTRLSIL.

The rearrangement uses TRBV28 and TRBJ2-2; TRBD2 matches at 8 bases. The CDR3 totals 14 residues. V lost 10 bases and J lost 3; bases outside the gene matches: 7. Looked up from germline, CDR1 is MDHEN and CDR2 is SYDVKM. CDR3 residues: CATSGRVHTGELFF. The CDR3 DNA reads TGTGCCACCTCCGGGAGGGTCCACACCGGGGAGCTGTTTTTT.

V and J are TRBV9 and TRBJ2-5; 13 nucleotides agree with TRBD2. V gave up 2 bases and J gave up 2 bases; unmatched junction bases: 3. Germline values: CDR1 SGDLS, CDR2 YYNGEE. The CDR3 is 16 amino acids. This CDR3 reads CASSVRGLAGQETQYF. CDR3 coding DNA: TGTGCCAGCAGCGTTCGGGGACTAGCGGGACAAGAGACCCAGTACTTC. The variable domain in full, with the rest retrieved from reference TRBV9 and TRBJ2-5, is DSGVTQTPKHLITATGQRVTLRCSPRSGDLSVYWYQQSLDQGLQFLIQYYNGEERAKGNILERFSAQQFPDLHSELNLSSLELGDSALYFCASSVRGLAGQETQYFGPGTRLLVL.

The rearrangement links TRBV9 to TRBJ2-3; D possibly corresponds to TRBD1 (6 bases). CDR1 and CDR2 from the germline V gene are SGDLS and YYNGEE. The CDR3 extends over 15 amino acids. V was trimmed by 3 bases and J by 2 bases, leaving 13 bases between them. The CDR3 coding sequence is TGTGCCAGCAGCGCAACGGGACATATCACAGATACGCAGTATTTT. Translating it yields CASSATGHITDTQYF.